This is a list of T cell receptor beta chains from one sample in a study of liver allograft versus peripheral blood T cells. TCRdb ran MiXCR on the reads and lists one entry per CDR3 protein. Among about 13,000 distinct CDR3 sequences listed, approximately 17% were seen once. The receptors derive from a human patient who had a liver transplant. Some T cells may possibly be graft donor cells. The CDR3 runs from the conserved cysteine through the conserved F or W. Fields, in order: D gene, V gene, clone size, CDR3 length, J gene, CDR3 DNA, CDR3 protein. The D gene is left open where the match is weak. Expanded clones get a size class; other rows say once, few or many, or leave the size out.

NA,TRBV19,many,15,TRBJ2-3,TGTGCCAGTAGTATTCAGGACCGAAGCACAGATACGCAGTATTTT,CASSIQDRSTDTQYF
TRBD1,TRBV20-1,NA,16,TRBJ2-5,TGCAGTGCTAGAGCTTTTTCCCGGGACAGGGGAGAGACCCAGTACTTC,CSARAFSRDRGETQYF
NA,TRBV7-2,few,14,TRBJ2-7,TGTGCCAGCAGCTTAGCGTGGCAGGAGGACGAGCAGTACTTC,CASSLAWQEDEQYF
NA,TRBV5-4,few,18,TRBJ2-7,TGTGCCAGCAGCTTGGTTTCCGGCACCCCTCTGGGGAACTACGAGCAGTACTTC,CASSLVSGTPLGNYEQYF
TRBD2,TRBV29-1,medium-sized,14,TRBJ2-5,TGCAGCGTTGAAGGAGCGGGGAACCAAGAGACCCAGTACTTC,CSVEGAGNQETQYF
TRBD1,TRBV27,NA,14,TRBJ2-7,TGTGCCAGCAGACCCAACAGGGGCCCCTACGAGCAGTACTTC,CASRPNRGPYEQYF
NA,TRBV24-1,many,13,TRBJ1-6,TGTGCCCCCGGGGGGGGATTTGCTTCACCCCTCCACTTT,CAPGGGFASPLHF
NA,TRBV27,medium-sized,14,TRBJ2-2,TGTGCCAGCAGTTTAAATCGGAAAACCGGGGAGCTGTTTTTT,CASSLNRKTGELFF
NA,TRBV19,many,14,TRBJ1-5,TGTGCCAGTAGAGAACAGGGTCGGAATCAGCCCCAGCATTTT,CASREQGRNQPQHF
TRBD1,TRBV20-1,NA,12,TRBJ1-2,TGCAGTGCTAGGGGGACAGGCTATGGCTACACCTTC,CSARGTGYGYTF
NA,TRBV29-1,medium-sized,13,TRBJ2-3,TGCAGCGTTGTAGGTAGGAGCACAGATACGCAGTATTTT,CSVVGRSTDTQYF
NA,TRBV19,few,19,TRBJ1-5,TGTGCCAGTAGTATATCTTGGGGCAGGGGCGCTTATAGCAATCAGCCCCAGCATTTT,CASSISWGRGAYSNQPQHF
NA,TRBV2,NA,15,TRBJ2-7,TGTGCCAGCAGTGAAGGGCAGGGATCAAACTACGAGCAGTACTTC,CASSEGQGSNYEQYF
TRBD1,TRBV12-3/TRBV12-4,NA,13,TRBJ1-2,TGTGCCAGCAGTTTAACAGGGGTCTATGGCTACACCTTC,CASSLTGVYGYTF